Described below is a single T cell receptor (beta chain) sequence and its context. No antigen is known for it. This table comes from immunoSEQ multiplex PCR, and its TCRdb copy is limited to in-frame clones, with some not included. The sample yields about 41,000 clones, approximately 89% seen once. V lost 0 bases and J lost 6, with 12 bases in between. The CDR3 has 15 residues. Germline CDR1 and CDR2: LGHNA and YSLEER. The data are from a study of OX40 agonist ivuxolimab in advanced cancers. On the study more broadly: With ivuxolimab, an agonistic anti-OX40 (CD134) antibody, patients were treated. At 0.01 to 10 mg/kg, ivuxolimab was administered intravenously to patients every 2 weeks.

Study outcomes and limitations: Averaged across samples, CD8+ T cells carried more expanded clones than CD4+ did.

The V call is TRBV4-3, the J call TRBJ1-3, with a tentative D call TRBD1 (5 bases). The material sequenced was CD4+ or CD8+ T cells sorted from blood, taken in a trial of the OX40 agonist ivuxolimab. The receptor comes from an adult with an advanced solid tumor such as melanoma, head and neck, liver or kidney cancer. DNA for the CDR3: TGCGCCAGCAGCCAAGAGGTGGGGGTTAAAAACACCATATATTTT. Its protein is CASSQEVGVKNTIYF.